This TCR beta chain was sequenced for a study of blood T cells in healthy people across ages. Study-wide results and caveats: It was not known whether donors were CMV positive (a possible confounder of expanded clonotype changes).

A sample-barcoded 5' primer and a J-beta primer mix were used in a second PCR of about 6 to 12 cycles. The template-switch adaptor, which had 12 random nucleotides, put a tag on each cDNA molecule. In TCRdb, the 5' RACE reads were re-called with MiXCR into one record per CDR3 protein. The repertoire holds some 790,000 distinct CDR3 sequences, with 29% as singletons. CDR3 size: 17 residues. Trimming pared 0 bases from V and 5 bases from J, leaving 20 bases between. The germline V gene has CDR1 MNHNS and CDR2 SASEGT. This clonotype was counted at least ten times. Its specificity is unknown. The receptor's source is a woman aged 80 or older in good health. Sequencing was done on a sample of blood. The chain is built from TRBV6-1 and TRBJ2-7; D might be TRBD1 (6 bases). The CDR3 is CASSEAFMRQAPHEQYF. CDR3 in DNA: TGTGCCAGCAGTGAAGCTTTTATGAGACAGGCGCCTCACGAGCAGTACTTC.